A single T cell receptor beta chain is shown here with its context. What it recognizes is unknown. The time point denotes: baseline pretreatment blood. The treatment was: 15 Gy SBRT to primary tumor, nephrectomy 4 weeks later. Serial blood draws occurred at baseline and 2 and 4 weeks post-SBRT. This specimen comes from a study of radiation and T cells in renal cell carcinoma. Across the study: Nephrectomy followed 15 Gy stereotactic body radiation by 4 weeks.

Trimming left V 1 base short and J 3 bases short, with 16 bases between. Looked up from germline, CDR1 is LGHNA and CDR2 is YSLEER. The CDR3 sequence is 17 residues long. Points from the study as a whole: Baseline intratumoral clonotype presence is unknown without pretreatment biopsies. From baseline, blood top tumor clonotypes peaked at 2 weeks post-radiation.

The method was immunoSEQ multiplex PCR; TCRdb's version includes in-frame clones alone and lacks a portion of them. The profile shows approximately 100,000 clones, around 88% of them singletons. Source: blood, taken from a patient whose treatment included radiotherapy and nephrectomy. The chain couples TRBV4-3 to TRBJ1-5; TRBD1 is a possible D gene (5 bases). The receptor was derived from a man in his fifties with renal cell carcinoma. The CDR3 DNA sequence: TGCGCCAGCAGCCAAGGACCTCTGGCGGGGGACAATCAGCCCCAGCATTTT. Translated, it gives CASSQGPLAGDNQPQHF.